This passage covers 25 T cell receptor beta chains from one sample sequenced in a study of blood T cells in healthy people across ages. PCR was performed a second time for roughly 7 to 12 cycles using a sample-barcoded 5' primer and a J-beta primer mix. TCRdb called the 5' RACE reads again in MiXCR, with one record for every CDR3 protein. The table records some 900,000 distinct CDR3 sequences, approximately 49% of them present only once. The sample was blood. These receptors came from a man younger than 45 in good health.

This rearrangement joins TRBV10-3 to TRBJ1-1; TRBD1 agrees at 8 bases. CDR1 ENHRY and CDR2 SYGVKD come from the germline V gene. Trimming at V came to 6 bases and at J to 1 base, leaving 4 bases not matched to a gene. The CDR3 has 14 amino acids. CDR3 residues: CAISLGQANTEAFF. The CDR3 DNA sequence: TGTGCCATCAGCTTGGGACAGGCGAACACTGAAGCTTTCTTT.

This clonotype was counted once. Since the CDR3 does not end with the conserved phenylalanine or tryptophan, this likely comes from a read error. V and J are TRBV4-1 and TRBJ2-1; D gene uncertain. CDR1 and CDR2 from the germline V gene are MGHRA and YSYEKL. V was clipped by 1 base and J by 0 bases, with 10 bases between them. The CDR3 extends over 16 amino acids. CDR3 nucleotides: TGCGCCAGCAGCCAAGTCAGGATTAGCTCCTACAATGAGCAGTTCGTC. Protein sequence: CASSQVRISSYNEQFV.

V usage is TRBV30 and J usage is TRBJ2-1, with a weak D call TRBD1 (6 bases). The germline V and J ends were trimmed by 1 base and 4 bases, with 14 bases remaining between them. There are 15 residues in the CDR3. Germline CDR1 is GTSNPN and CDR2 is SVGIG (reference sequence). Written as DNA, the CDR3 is TGTGCCTGGAGTGCAACCGGGACAACTTACAATGAGCAGTTCTTC. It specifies CAWSATGTTYNEQFF. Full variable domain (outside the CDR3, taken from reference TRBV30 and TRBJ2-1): SQTIHQWPATLVQPVGSPLSLECTVEGTSNPNLYWYRQAAGRGLQLLFYSVGIGQISSEVPQNLSASRPQDRQFILSSKKLLLSDSGFYLCAWSATGTTYNEQFFGPGTRLTVL.

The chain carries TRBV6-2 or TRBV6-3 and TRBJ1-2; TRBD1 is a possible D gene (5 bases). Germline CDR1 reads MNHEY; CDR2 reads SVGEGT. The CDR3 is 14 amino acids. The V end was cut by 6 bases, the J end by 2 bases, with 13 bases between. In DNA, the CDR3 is TGTGCCAGCAGCCCCCCGGGGGTGAACTATGGCTACACCTTC. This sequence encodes CASSPPGVNYGYTF.

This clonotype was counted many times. CDR3 sequence reads: CAAGQETYEQYF. In nucleotides, the CDR3 is TGTGCTGCGGGACAGGAGACCTACGAGCAGTACTTC. V usage is TRBV7-9 and J usage is TRBJ2-7; 8 bases line up with TRBD1. Germline values: CDR1 SEHNR, CDR2 FQNEAQ (reference sequence). The CDR3 is made up of 12 amino acids.

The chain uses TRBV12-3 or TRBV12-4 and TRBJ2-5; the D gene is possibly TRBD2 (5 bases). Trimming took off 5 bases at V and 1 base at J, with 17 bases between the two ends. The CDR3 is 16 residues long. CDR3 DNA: TGTGCCAGCAGTACCGAAGGCGGGCGGTCCCAAGAGACCCAGTACTTC. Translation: CASSTEGGRSQETQYF.

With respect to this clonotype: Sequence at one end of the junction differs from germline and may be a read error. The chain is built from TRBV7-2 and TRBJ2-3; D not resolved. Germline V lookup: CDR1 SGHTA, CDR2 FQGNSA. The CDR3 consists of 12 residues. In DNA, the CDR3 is TGTGCCAGTAGCTCAGCTACCGATACGCGGTATTTT. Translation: CASSSATDTRYF.

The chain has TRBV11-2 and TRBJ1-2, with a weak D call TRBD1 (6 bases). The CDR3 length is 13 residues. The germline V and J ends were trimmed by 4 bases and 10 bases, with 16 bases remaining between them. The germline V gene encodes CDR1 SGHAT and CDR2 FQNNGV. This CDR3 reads CASSSPSTGTYTF. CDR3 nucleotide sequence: TGTGCCAGCAGCTCCCCCTCGACAGGTACCTACACCTTC.

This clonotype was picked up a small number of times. The chain's CDR3 is CASSPSDWTVEGTDTQYF. DNA for the CDR3: TGTGCCAGCAGCCCCTCAGATTGGACTGTCGAGGGCACAGATACGCAGTATTTT. This chain links TRBV11-2 with TRBJ2-3; D perhaps matches TRBD2 (5 bases). The germline CDR1 and CDR2 sequences are SGHAT and FQNNGV. The CDR3 runs 18 residues. The V and J ends lost 5 bases and 1 base respectively, with 22 bases between them.

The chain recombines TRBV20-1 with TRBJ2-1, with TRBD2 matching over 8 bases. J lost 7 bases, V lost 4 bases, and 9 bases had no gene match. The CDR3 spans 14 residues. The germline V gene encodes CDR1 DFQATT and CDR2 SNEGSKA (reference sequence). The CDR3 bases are TGCAGTGCTATGTCCGGGGGGGCAAATAATGAGCAGTTCTTC. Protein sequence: CSAMSGGANNEQFF.

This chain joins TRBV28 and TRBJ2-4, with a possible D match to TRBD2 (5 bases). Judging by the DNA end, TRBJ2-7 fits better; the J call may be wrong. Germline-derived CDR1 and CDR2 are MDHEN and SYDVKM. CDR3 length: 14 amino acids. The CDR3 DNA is TGTGCCAGCAGTCCCCAACTAGGGCCCTACGAGCAGTACTTC. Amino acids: CASSPQLGPYEQYF.

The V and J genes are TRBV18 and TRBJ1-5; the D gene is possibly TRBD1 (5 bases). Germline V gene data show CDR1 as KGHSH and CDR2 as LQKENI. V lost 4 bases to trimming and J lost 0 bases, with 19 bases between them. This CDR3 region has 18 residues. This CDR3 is CASSHISGTSYSNQPQHF. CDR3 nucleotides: TGTGCCAGCTCACATATAAGCGGGACCAGCTATAGCAATCAGCCCCAGCATTTT. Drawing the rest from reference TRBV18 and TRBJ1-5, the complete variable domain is NAGVMQNPRHLVRRRGQEARLRCSPMKGHSHVYWYRQLPEEGLKFMVYLQKENIIDESGMPKERFSAEFPKEGPSILRIQQVVRGDSAAYFCASSHISGTSYSNQPQHFGDGTRLSIL.

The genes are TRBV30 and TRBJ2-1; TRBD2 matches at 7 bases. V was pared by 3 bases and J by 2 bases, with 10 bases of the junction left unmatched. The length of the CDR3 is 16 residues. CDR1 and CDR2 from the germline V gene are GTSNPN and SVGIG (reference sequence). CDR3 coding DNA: TGTGCCTGGAGGACGGTAAGCGGGGCAGCCTACAATGAGCAGTTCTTC. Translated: CAWRTVSGAAYNEQFF. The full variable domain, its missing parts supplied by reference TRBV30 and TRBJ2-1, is SQTIHQWPATLVQPVGSPLSLECTVEGTSNPNLYWYRQAAGRGLQLLFYSVGIGQISSEVPQNLSASRPQDRQFILSSKKLLLSDSGFYLCAWRTVSGAAYNEQFFGPGTRLTVL.

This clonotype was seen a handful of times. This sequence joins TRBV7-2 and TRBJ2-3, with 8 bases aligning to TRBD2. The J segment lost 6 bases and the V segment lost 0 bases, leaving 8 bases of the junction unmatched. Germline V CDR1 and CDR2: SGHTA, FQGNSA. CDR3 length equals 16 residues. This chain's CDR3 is CASSLAGLASGDTQYF. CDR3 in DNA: TGTGCCAGCAGCTTAGCGGGGTTGGCTAGCGGGGATACGCAGTATTTT.

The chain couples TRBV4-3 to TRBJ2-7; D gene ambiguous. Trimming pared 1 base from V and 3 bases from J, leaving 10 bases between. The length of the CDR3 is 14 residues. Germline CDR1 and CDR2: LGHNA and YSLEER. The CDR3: CASSQGRFLYEQYF. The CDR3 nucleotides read TGCGCCAGCAGCCAAGGCAGGTTCCTCTACGAGCAGTACTTC.

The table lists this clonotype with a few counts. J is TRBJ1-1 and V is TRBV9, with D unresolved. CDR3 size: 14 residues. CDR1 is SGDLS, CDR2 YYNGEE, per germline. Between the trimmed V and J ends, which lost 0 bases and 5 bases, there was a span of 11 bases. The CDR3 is CASSVEGARTEAFF. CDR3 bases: TGTGCCAGCAGCGTAGAGGGAGCCCGAACTGAAGCTTTCTTT.

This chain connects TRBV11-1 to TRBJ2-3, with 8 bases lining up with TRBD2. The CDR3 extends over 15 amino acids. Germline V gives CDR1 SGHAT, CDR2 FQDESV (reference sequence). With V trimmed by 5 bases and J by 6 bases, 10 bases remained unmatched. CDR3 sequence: CASSPYSGVRDTQYF. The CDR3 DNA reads TGTGCCAGCAGCCCCTATAGCGGGGTACGTGATACGCAGTATTTT.

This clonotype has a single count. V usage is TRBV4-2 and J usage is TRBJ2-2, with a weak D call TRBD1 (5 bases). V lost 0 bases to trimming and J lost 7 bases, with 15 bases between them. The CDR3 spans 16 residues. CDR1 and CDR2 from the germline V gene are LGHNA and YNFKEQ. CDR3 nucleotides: TGTGCCAGCAGCCAAGATCCCATAGATAGGGGCGGGGAGCTGTTTTTT. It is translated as CASSQDPIDRGGELFF.

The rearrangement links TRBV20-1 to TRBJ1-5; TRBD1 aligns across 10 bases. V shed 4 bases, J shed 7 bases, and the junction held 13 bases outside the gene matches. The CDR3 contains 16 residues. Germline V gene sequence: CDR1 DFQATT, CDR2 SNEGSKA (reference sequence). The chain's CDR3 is CSATSSGTGAGQPQHF. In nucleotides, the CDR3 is TGCAGTGCTACTTCCTCCGGGACAGGGGCAGGGCAGCCCCAGCATTTT.

CDR3 coding DNA: TGTGCCAGCACCTTCGGACAGGGATGGGATACGCAGTATTTT. Its protein product is CASTFGQGWDTQYF. J is TRBJ2-3 and V is TRBV28; 8 bases are shared with TRBD1. The J segment lost 6 bases and the V segment lost 7 bases, leaving 9 bases of the junction unmatched. The CDR3 is made up of 14 amino acids. Germline lookup yields CDR1 MDHEN and CDR2 SYDVKM.

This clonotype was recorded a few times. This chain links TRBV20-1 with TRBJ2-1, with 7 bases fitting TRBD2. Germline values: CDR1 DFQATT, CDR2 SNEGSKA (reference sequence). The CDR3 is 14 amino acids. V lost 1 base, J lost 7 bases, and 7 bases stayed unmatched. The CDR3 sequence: CSARGWDGGNEQFF. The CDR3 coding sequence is TGCAGTGCTAGAGGCTGGGACGGGGGGAATGAGCAGTTCTTC.

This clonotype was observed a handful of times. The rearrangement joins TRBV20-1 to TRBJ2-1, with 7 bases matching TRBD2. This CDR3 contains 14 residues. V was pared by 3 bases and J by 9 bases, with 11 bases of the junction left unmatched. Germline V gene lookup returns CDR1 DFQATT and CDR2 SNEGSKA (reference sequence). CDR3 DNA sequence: TGCAGTGCTAGCCCCCCAGGGAGGGTTGCTGAGCAGTTCTTC. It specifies CSASPPGRVAEQFF.

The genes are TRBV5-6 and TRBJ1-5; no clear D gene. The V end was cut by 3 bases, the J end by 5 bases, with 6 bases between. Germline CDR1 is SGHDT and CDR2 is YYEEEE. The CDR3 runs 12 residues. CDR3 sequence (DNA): TGTGCCAGCAGCTCAAGATATCAGCCCCAGCATTTT. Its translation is CASSSRYQPQHF.

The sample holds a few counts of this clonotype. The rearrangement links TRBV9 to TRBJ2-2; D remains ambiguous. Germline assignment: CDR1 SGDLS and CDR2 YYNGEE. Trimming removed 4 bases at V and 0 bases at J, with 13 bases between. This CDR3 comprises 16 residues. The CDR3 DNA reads TGTGCCAGCAGCCGATTGGTGGCTACGAACACCGGGGAGCTGTTTTTT. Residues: CASSRLVATNTGELFF.

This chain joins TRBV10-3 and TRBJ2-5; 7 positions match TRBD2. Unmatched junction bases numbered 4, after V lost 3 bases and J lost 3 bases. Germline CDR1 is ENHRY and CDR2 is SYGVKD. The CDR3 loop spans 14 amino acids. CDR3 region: CAISDMAGEETQYF. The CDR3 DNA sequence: TGTGCCATCAGTGACATGGCGGGAGAAGAGACCCAGTACTTC.